The 15 T cell receptor beta chains presented below share a single source sample, sequenced in a study of regulatory T cells in long-lasting Graves disease (dated by TCRdb to about 2021). The sample's time point, from its label and the paper: newly diagnosed GD, antithyroid drugs for less than 3 months. RNA was extracted from PBMCs in TRIzol for both TCR sequencing and RNA sequencing. Libraries were constructed by multiplex PCR. The reads were generated on an Illumina HiSeq 4000. TCR beta libraries were built with iRepertoire HTBI primers and Arm-PCR amplification of CDR3 regions. The public reads were reanalyzed by TCRdb: fastp trimming at Q25, MiXCR alignment, in-frame beta chains only. Duplicate CDR3 protein sequences are folded into a single record with the most common DNA and genes. This sample lists roughly 430,000 distinct CDR3 sequences; around 17% were detected once. Together, the top ten hold around a tenth of the sample.

Another study also made use of these data, one on T cells in Graves' hyperthyroidism and ophthalmopathy.

This specimen was peripheral blood mononuclear cells (PBMCs), taken at new diagnosis, from a patient treated with antithyroid drugs. Receptors originate from a woman in her twenties or thirties with Graves disease. Donor details come from another sample of the same person, matched by shared clones.

This clonotype was detected many times. The chain combines TRBV5-1 with TRBJ2-1; D gene unclear. CDR1 and CDR2 from the germline V gene are SGHRS and YFSETQ. This CDR3 contains 13 residues. The V and J ends lost 0 bases and 9 bases respectively, with 10 bases between them. CDR3 amino acids: CASSLAWLSEQFF. The CDR3 DNA reads TGCGCCAGCAGCTTGGCCTGGCTGAGTGAGCAGTTCTTC.

This clonotype was detected many times. V and J are TRBV7-8 and TRBJ2-5; 11 bases are shared with TRBD1. The germline V gene has CDR1 SGHVS and CDR2 FQNEAQ. V dropped 4 bases and J dropped 5; count of bases not matched to a gene: 21. The CDR3 covers 20 residues. CDR3 sequence: CASSWLGEEPGTGGRETQYF. Here the CDR3 DNA reads TGTGCCAGCAGCTGGCTGGGGGAAGAGCCCGGGACAGGGGGACGTGAGACCCAGTACTTC.

This clonotype was seen repeatedly, ten times or more. One end of the junction varies from germline; a read error may be responsible. The chain couples TRBV7-9 to TRBJ2-5; tentative D call: TRBD2 (6 bases). This CDR3 has 14 amino acids. CDR1 is SEHNR and CDR2 is FQNEAQ in the germline V gene (reference sequence). The CDR3 is CASSQRTKVETQYF. In DNA, the CDR3 is TGCGCCAGCAGCCAACGGACTAAGGTTGAGACCCAGTACTTC.

This clonotype showed up many times. This chain uses TRBV11-2 with TRBJ1-1, with TRBD1 as a possible D gene (5 bases). This CDR3 spans 15 amino acids. V dropped 4 bases and J dropped 3 bases, with 15 bases sitting between them. The V gene's germline CDR1 is SGHAT and CDR2 FQNNGV. CDR3 bases: TGTGCCAGCAGCTCCCGTGGGGCCCGGGACACTGAAGCTTTCTTT. It translates to CASSSRGARDTEAFF.

The chain is built from TRBV6-1 and TRBJ1-1; D is possibly TRBD1 (5 bases). The CDR3 consists of 15 residues. The V and J ends lost 5 bases and 2 bases respectively, with 15 bases between them. Germline loops: CDR1 MNHNS, CDR2 SASEGT. The CDR3 coding sequence is TGTGCCAGCAGTCCCGGGGACTTGACAAACACTGAAGCTTTCTTT. This codes for CASSPGDLTNTEAFF.

The table lists this clonotype with many counts. The chain joins TRBV7-6 to TRBJ1-5; D is uncertain. The CDR3 spans 14 residues. Between the trimmed V and J ends, which lost 1 base and 7 bases, there was a span of 11 bases. Germline V gene lookup returns CDR1 SGHVS and CDR2 FNYEAQ. CDR3 DNA: TGTGCCAGCAGCTTAGGATTCCCGGACCAGCCCCAGCATTTT. Amino acid sequence: CASSLGFPDQPQHF.

This clonotype was seen repeatedly, ten times or more. The chain couples TRBV2 to TRBJ2-3, with TRBD2 identical over 10 bases. Trimming took 7 bases from V and 4 from J; bases not matched to a gene: 5. Germline V CDR1 and CDR2: SNHLY, FYNNEI. This CDR3 is 14 amino acids long. This CDR3 is CASKLAGGADTQYF. The CDR3 nucleotides are TGTGCCAGCAAATTAGCGGGAGGTGCAGATACGCAGTATTTT.

This clonotype was counted a few times. The chain employs TRBV27 and TRBJ2-7; TRBD1 or TRBD2 may be the D gene (5 bases each). Deletions cut 3 bases from V and 4 bases from J, with 13 bases between. CDR3 length equals 14 residues. The germline CDR1 and CDR2 sequences are MNHEY and SMNVEV (reference sequence). CDR3 DNA: TGTGCCAGCAGTTTTTGGGACCGCGTATACGAGCAGTACTTC. It is translated as CASSFWDRVYEQYF.

The V gene is TRBV5-1, the J gene TRBJ2-7; 10 nucleotides align to TRBD1. This CDR3 contains 15 residues. Trimming took 2 bases from V and 6 from J; bases not matched to a gene: 8. The germline V gene has CDR1 SGHRS and CDR2 YFSETQ. CDR3 in DNA: TGCGCCAGCAGCTTCCAACCGGGACAGGGGATCGAGCAGTACTTC. Its protein is CASSFQPGQGIEQYF.

This clonotype was seen at least ten times. The genes are TRBV20-1 and TRBJ1-5, with 10 bases that match TRBD1. V trimming: 0 bases; J trimming: 5 bases; junction bases outside the gene matches: 7. Germline V gene sequence: CDR1 DFQATT, CDR2 SNEGSKA (reference sequence). The CDR3 totals 16 residues. For the CDR3, the DNA is TGCAGTGCTAGAGATTGGAGACAGGGGGCCCATCAGCCCCAGCATTTT. This sequence encodes CSARDWRQGAHQPQHF.

There are many counts of this clonotype. The chain couples TRBV5-1 to TRBJ1-5; the D is unclear. Germline V gene sequence: CDR1 SGHRS, CDR2 YFSETQ. V was clipped by 5 bases and J by 5 bases, with 11 bases between them. This CDR3 spans 13 amino acids. CDR3 protein: CASSSGYDQPQHF. The DNA for the CDR3 is TGCGCCAGCAGTTCGGGGTACGATCAGCCCCAGCATTTT.

This clonotype has a count of ten or more. The V call is TRBV11-3, the J call TRBJ2-5, with D tentatively TRBD2 (5 bases). The CDR3 loop spans 13 amino acids. In germline, CDR1 is SGHNT, CDR2 YENEEA. V lost 5 bases and J 4 bases, leaving 11 bases between the germline ends. CDR3 in amino acids: CASSQYGGETQYF. CDR3 DNA sequence: TGTGCCAGCAGCCAGTATGGAGGAGAGACCCAGTACTTC.

This clonotype was seen at least ten times. The chain is built from TRBV7-6 and TRBJ2-7, with 13 bases identical to TRBD2. Losses at the gene ends were 3 bases for V and 3 bases for J; bases not matched to a gene: 5. This CDR3 comprises 16 residues. The germline V gene encodes CDR1 SGHVS and CDR2 FNYEAQ. The CDR3 loop is CASSLGGLAGNYEQYF. The CDR3 DNA is TGTGCCAGCAGCTTGGGGGGACTAGCGGGAAACTACGAGCAGTACTTC.

The table lists this clonotype with many counts. The J gene is TRBJ2-2, the V gene TRBV6-7; TRBD2 matches at 9 bases. TRBV6-7 is an open reading frame whose function is uncertain. The CDR3 extends over 17 amino acids. Trimming cost V 0 bases and J 4 bases; bases outside gene matches: 6. The CDR3 loop reads CASSYSMDSGSTGELFF. The CDR3 nucleotides read TGTGCCAGCAGTTACTCGATGGATAGCGGGAGCACCGGGGAGCTGTTTTTT.

The DNA for the CDR3 is TGTGCCAGCAGCACTCAGGGACTCCGGGGCGCAGATACGCAGTATTTT. Translation: CASSTQGLRGADTQYF. This chain uses TRBV11-2 with TRBJ2-3; the D gene is possibly TRBD2 (6 bases). The germline gives CDR1 SGHAT, CDR2 FQNNGV. V lost 5 bases and J lost 4, with 19 bases in between. The CDR3 runs 16 residues.